The present T cell receptor beta chain was sequenced within a study of T cell clonality in common variable immunodeficiency. Donors gave roughly 4.5 to 8.5 ml heparinized peripheral whole blood. The data were produced by immunoSEQ multiplex PCR, yet TCRdb's version contains in-frame clones alone and is incomplete. The data show tens of thousands of clones, with none appearing a single time. Trimming took off 8 bases at V and 1 base at J, with 12 bases between the two ends. This CDR3 has 14 residues. The germline gives CDR1 LGHNT, CDR2 FRNRAP. The study, taken as a whole, reports: Compared with controls, CVID subjects had fewer shared TCRbeta clones. CVID subjects showed higher TCRbeta clonality than healthy controls. Reportedly, TCR beta sequences from common variable immunodeficiency showed fewer deletions and N-nucleotide insertions.

This clone appeared many times. Its antigen remains unknown. The sequenced fragment ends 3 residues before the CDR3 boundary, so the rest is inferred from the germline J gene. The specimen sequenced was peripheral blood mononuclear cells. The clonotype was recovered from a person between 18 and 75 years old in good health. The chain is built from TRBV12-5 and TRBJ2-4; D gene unclear. The CDR3 sequence is CASMADGAKNIQYF. The part of the CDR3 DNA that was read is TGTGCTAGTATGGCAGACGGGGCCAAAAACATT.